What follows is one TCR beta chain and its context. The antigen remains unidentified. This record comes from a study of beta chain features in type 1 diabetes. Looking at the study overall: In all, 85 million to 130 million sorted cells from all samples were analyzed.

Isolated RNA was reverse transcribed in full, so expressed TCRB transcripts were sequenced. The average read count of naive, central memory and regulatory T cell samples was some 3.8 million. Repertoires were generated with immunoSEQ multiplex PCR, while TCRdb's copy carries only in-frame clones and drops some. Among around 40,000 clones, approximately 72% were seen once, and the ten largest hold less than 2.5%. Study-level results: Naive, central memory and regulatory TCRB repertoires appeared more similar among patients than healthy donors. In every one of the four CD4+ subsets, TCRB CDR3s were moderately but significantly shorter in Type 1 diabetes patients. Patients with type 1 diabetes showed fewer VDJ junction insertions and more deletions.

The sequence came from a woman younger than 30 with type 1 diabetes. Material: Tregs from blood.

The CDR3 DNA is TGCGCCAGCAGCTTGGAAGGCAGGGGTAGCTACGAGCAGTACTTC. Its translation is CASSLEGRGSYEQYF. The rearrangement uses TRBV5-1 and TRBJ2-7; D is perhaps TRBD1 (6 bases). V lost 0 bases and J 3 bases, leaving 13 bases between the germline ends. Germline CDR1 reads SGHRS; CDR2 reads YFSETQ. This CDR3 region has 15 residues.